This is a list of T cell receptor beta chains from one sample in a study of cytomegalovirus exposure and HLA in healthy donors. Sequenced by immunoSEQ multiplex PCR; TCRdb stores in-frame clones only, minus some. This sample yields approximately 100,000 clones, of which about 68% are seen a single time; less than 15% belongs to the top ten. Sequencing used PBMCs. The receptors come from a male donor in good health and CMV-seropositive. The CDR3 runs from the conserved cysteine through the conserved F or W. The D gene is left open where the match is weak. Only some rows state a clone size, as once, few, many or a class for expanded clones.

abundance | j_gene | v_gene | d_gene | CDR3nt | CDR3aa
. | TRBJ1-6 | TRBV11-1 | TRBD1 | TGTGCCAGCAGCCCGGGACAGTTTTCACCCCTCCACTTT | CASSPGQFSPLHF
. | TRBJ1-2 | TRBV29-1 | . | TGCAGCGTTAACCTCGGGGGGCGCGGGAACTATGGCTACACCTTC | CSVNLGGRGNYGYTF
few | TRBJ2-7 | TRBV19 | TRBD1 | TGTGCCAGTAGTCTTAAAGGGGGCCTACTCTACGAGCAGTACTTC | CASSLKGGLLYEQYF
few | TRBJ2-1 | TRBV7-2 | . | TGTGCCAGCAGCCTAACTACCGCCAATGAGCAGTTCTTC | CASSLTTANEQFF
. | TRBJ2-5 | TRBV9 | TRBD2 | TGTGCCAGCAGCGTAGGGGCGGGGGACTTGGGGACCCAGTACTTC | CASSVGAGDLGTQYF
. | TRBJ2-1 | TRBV7-9 | TRBD2 | TGTGCCAGCCGAGGAACCAGCGGGGGAGCCAGCTACAATGAGCAGTTCTTC | CASRGTSGGASYNEQFF
. | TRBJ2-5 | TRBV10-2 | TRBD2 | TGCGCCAGCAGTGAGGGGGGGCGGGGGGGTAGAGAGACCCAGTACTTC | CASSEGGRGGRETQYF
once | TRBJ1-4 | TRBV28 | TRBD1 | TGTGCCAGCAGACTGCAGGGGGTGGGAAATGAAAAACTGTTTTTT | CASRLQGVGNEKLFF
. | TRBJ2-2 | TRBV2 | . | TGTGCCAGCAGTCTAAACAGACAGCCTACTACCGGGGAGCTGTTTTTT | CASSLNRQPTTGELFF
once | TRBJ2-2 | TRBV6-1 | TRBD1 | TGTGCCAGCACGAGGACAGGAGGAACCGGGGAGCTGTTTTTT | CASTRTGGTGELFF
. | TRBJ2-5 | TRBV21-1 | . | TGTGCCAGCAGCAATCCTTGGACAGGGGAGGAGACCCAGTACTTC | CASSNPWTGEETQYF
. | TRBJ2-7 | TRBV6-5 | . | TGTGCCAGCAGTGCCCAGGGATCCTACGAGCAGTACTTC | CASSAQGSYEQYF
. | TRBJ2-7 | TRBV7-3 | . | TGTGCCAGCAGCTTATCAGGGGTGGAAGACGAGCAGTACTTC | CASSLSGVEDEQYF
. | TRBJ2-3 | TRBV7-9 | TRBD2 | TGTGCCAGCACCGGTGAGCGGGGGGCGGGCACAGATACGCAGTATTTT | CASTGERGAGTDTQYF
once | TRBJ2-3 | TRBV2 | . | TGTGCCAGCAGTGAACAGGGTACTAGCACAGATACGCAGTATTTT | CASSEQGTSTDTQYF
once | TRBJ2-3 | TRBV7-9 | TRBD1 | TGTGCCAGCAGCTTGGGACAGCTTACAGATACGCAGTATTTT | CASSLGQLTDTQYF
. | TRBJ1-2 | TRBV6-6 | . | TGTGCCAGCAGTTACTTAGATGATGGCTACACCTTC | CASSYLDDGYTF
once | TRBJ1-2 | TRBV15 | . | TGTGCCACCAGCAGAGATTCGAACATCAACTATGGCTACACCTTC | CATSRDSNINYGYTF
. | TRBJ2-1 | TRBV4-3 | TRBD2 | TGCGCCAGCAGCCAATCGGGGGGTTCCTACAATGAGCAGTTCTTC | CASSQSGGSYNEQFF
. | TRBJ2-3 | TRBV14 | TRBD2 | TGTGCCAGCAGCCAATTAAGCGGGGGGGTGTTCGGCACAGATACGCAGTATTTT | CASSQLSGGVFGTDTQYF
. | TRBJ2-3 | TRBV29-1 | TRBD1 | TGCAGCGTCCGGACAGGATACACAGATACGCAATATTTT | CSVRTGYTDTQYF
once | TRBJ2-7 | TRBV30 | TRBD2 | TGTGCCTGGAACCCGGGGGGGCCCTCCTACGAGCAGTACTTC | CAWNPGGPSYEQYF
. | TRBJ2-1 | TRBV4-2 | . | TGTGCCAGCAGCCAAGATCAATCAGGACAGACATTTAATGAGCAGTTCTTC | CASSQDQSGQTFNEQFF
. | TRBJ1-3 | TRBV10-3 | . | TGTGCCATCAGGCCGTACACCGGAAACACCATATATTTT | CAIRPYTGNTIYF
. | TRBJ1-6 | TRBV9 | TRBD1 | TGTGCCAGCAGCCCTAAGACAGGGTTTAATTCACCCCTCCACTTT | CASSPKTGFNSPLHF
. | TRBJ2-7 | TRBV6-4 | . | TGTGCCAGCAGTGCGGCGGGGAGATGTGGCTACGAGCAGTACTTC | CASSAAGRCGYEQYF
. | TRBJ2-3 | TRBV6-1 | . | TGTGCCAGCAGTGTTTCTAGATCCACAGATACGCAGTATTTT | CASSVSRSTDTQYF
. | TRBJ2-7 | TRBV6-6 | . | TGTGCCAGCAGTACCACAGGGTCCAACGAGCAGTACTTC | CASSTTGSNEQYF
once | TRBJ2-7 | TRBV4-1 | TRBD1 | TGCGCCAGCAGCCAAGTCGTAAGACAGGGGAAGTACTTC | CASSQVVRQGKYF
once | TRBJ1-5 | TRBV6-5 | TRBD1 | TGTGCCAGCAGCTGGACAGGTGGCGGTCAGCCCCAGCATTTT | CASSWTGGGQPQHF
. | TRBJ1-2 | TRBV29-1 | . | TGCAGCGTTGATAATCAACAGGGAACTAACTATGGCTACACCTTC | CSVDNQQGTNYGYTF
. | TRBJ1-4 | TRBV7-9 | . | TGTGCCAGCAGCCGCCGGACACTTGACGAAAAACTGTTTTTT | CASSRRTLDEKLFF
few | TRBJ2-5 | TRBV25-1 | . | TGTGCCAGCAGTGAATATACCGGGGGAGCCGGACAAGAGACCCAGTACTTC | CASSEYTGGAGQETQYF
few | TRBJ2-7 | TRBV15 | TRBD1 | TGTGCCACCAGCAGGGGACAGAGCGACGAGCAGTACTTC | CATSRGQSDEQYF
. | TRBJ1-1 | TRBV10-3 | TRBD1 | TGTGCCATCTGCATGGGGCCCACAGGGGCCACTGAAGCTTTCTTT | CAICMGPTGATEAFF
few | TRBJ2-1 | TRBV9 | TRBD1 | TGTGCCAGCAGCCGGGACAGCGCGTACAATGAGCAGTTCTTC | CASSRDSAYNEQFF
. | TRBJ2-3 | TRBV11-2 | . | TGTGCCAGCAGCTTATCGGGGGGCGCAGATACGCAGTATTTT | CASSLSGGADTQYF
. | TRBJ1-3 | TRBV6-5 | TRBD1 | TGTGCCAGCAAAGAACAGGGGGGCTCTGGAAACACCATATATTTT | CASKEQGGSGNTIYF
. | TRBJ2-2 | TRBV7-9 | TRBD1 | TGTGCCAGCAGCTCGAGGACAGGGTATAGCGGGGAGCTGTTTTTT | CASSSRTGYSGELFF
. | TRBJ1-1 | TRBV11-2 | TRBD1 | TGTGCCAGCAGCTTGGACAGGGCCCGTGAAGCTTTCTTT | CASSLDRAREAFF
. | TRBJ1-5 | TRBV4-1 | TRBD1 | TGCGCCAGCAGCCTGAGGATCCGGGACAGGGACTGGATGAGCAATCAGCCCCAGCATTTT | CASSLRIRDRDWMSNQPQHF
. | TRBJ2-5 | TRBV5-1 | TRBD2 | TGCGCCAGCAGCTTGGACGGGGGGACCCAAGAGACCCAGTACTTC | CASSLDGGTQETQYF
. | TRBJ2-7 | TRBV6-1 | TRBD1 | TGTGCCAGCAGTGGGGAGGCCGGGACAGGGGGAACCGAGCAGTACTTC | CASSGEAGTGGTEQYF
. | TRBJ2-1 | TRBV10-1 | . | TGCGCCAGCAGTGAGGCTGGACAGATATACAATGAGCAGTTCTTC | CASSEAGQIYNEQFF
few | TRBJ1-4 | TRBV6-5 | . | TGTGCCAGCAGTTTCGACTCTGAAAAACTGTTTTTT | CASSFDSEKLFF
. | TRBJ2-3 | TRBV7-2 | TRBD2 | TGTGCCAGCAGCTTCAGGACTAGCGGGGTCACAGATACGCAGTATTTT | CASSFRTSGVTDTQYF
. | TRBJ1-2 | TRBV11-2 | . | TGTGCCAGCAGCTCCCCCCGGAGTCAGGGTGAGGTTGGCTACACCTTC | CASSSPRSQGEVGYTF
once | TRBJ2-5 | TRBV5-1 | . | TGCGCCAGCAGCGCCTGGGACTTACAAGAGACCCAGTACTTC | CASSAWDLQETQYF
. | TRBJ2-2 | TRBV18 | TRBD2 | TGTGCCAGCTCACCGACTAGCGGGGGTAACACCGGGGAGCTGTTTTTT | CASSPTSGGNTGELFF
. | TRBJ2-7 | TRBV4-1 | . | TGCGCCAGCAGCCAAGATTGGTACAGAGACTACGAGCAGTACTTC | CASSQDWYRDYEQYF
. | TRBJ2-3 | TRBV2 | . | TGTGCCAGCAGTGAGTCATCAACCAGGGATACGCAGTATTTT | CASSESSTRDTQYF
. | TRBJ1-2 | TRBV7-2 | . | TGTGCCAGCAGCCCGCCGGGGGTCTATGGCTACACCTTC | CASSPPGVYGYTF
. | TRBJ2-7 | TRBV11-2 | . | TGTGCCAGCAGCTTAATGGGAGGCAGATCCTACGAGCAGTACTTC | CASSLMGGRSYEQYF
. | TRBJ1-2 | TRBV5-5 | . | TGTGCCAGCAGCTTGTCCGGGGGCTATGGCTACACCTTC | CASSLSGGYGYTF
. | TRBJ1-1 | TRBV11-3 | . | TGTGCCAGCAGCCCGACAGTAACTGAAGCTTTCTTT | CASSPTVTEAFF
. | TRBJ1-1 | TRBV7-8 | TRBD1 | TGTGCCAGCAGCTCGCTGACAGGGCGCGGAGCTTTCTTT | CASSSLTGRGAFF
. | TRBJ2-3 | TRBV9 | TRBD2 | TGTGCCAGCAGCGTATCTAGCGGGGGGAGCACAGATACGCAGTATTTT | CASSVSSGGSTDTQYF